This entry lists 2 T cell receptor beta chains sequenced from one sample in a study of CD8 T cells in Susac syndrome. The RNA input was roughly 0.45 to 1 ug, and it was reverse transcribed with random hexamers. In TCRdb, the immunoSEQ multiplex PCR reads were re-called with MiXCR into one record per CDR3 protein. Among 75,000 to 95,000 distinct CDR3 sequences listed, about 96% were seen once. The specimen sequenced was CD8+ T cells from PBMCs. These receptors came from a human donor with Susac syndrome.

This chain uses TRBV20-1 with TRBJ2-5; maybe TRBD1 (6 bases). There are 16 residues in the CDR3. Germline V CDR1 and CDR2: DFQATT, SNEGSKA (reference sequence). Trimming took off 0 bases at V and 5 bases at J, with 19 bases between the two ends. The CDR3 DNA follows: TGCAGTGCTAGAGATCCACAGGGAAGGTTTAGGGAGACCCAGTACTTC. It encodes CSARDPQGRFRETQYF.

The count of this clonotype is one. The chain carries TRBV24-1 and TRBJ2-1; a possible D gene is TRBD2 (5 bases). V was cut by 5 bases and J by 0 bases, with 13 bases left in between. Germline assignment: CDR1 KGHDR and CDR2 SFDVKD. The CDR3 is 16 residues long. DNA of the CDR3: TGTGCCACCAGTGCTCCCGACGGAGGCTCCTACAATGAGCAGTTCTTC. The encoded protein is CATSAPDGGSYNEQFF.